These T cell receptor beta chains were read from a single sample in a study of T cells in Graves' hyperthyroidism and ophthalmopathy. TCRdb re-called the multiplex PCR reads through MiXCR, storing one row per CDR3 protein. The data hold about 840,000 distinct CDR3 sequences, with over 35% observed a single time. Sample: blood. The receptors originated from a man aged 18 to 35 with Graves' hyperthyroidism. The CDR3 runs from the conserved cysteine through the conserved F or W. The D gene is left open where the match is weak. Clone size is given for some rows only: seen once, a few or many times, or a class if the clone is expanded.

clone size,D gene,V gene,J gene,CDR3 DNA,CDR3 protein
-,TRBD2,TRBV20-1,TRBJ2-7,TGCAGTGCTGGACTAGCGGGAAACTACGAGCAGTACTTC,CSAGLAGNYEQYF
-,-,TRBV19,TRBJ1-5,TGTGCCAGTAGTATCCCGGGGAATCAGCCCCAGAATTTT,CASSIPGNQPQNF
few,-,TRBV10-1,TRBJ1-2,TGCGCCAGCAGCCAAGATACCGGTGGGAACTATGGCTACACCTTC,CASSQDTGGNYGYTF
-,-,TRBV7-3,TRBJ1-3,TGTGCCAGCAGCCTGGGGGGATTTGGTGCGGGAAACACCATATATTTT,CASSLGGFGAGNTIYF
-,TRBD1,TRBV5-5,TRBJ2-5,TGCGCCAGCAGCCGTGGACAGGGGGCGAGTATTGAGACCCAGTACTTC,CASSRGQGASIETQYF
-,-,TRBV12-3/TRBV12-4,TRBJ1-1,TGTGCCAGCACCTTCGGGGTTACCGAAGCTTTCTTT,CASTFGVTEAFF
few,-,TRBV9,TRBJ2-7,TGTGCCAGCAGCCAAGGTGGTATCGAGCAGTACTTC,CASSQGGIEQYF
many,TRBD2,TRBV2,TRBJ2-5,TGTGCCAGCAGGACCGGGACTAGCGGCCAAGAGACCCAGTACTTC,CASRTGTSGQETQYF
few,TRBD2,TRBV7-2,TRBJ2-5,TGTGCCAGCAGCTCAATAAGGGCAGATCTTCGGGGGGGGACCCAGTACTTC,CASSSIRADLRGGTQYF
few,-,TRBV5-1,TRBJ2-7,TGCGCCAGCAGCTTGGAGCCGGGGGCCTACGAGCAGTACTTC,CASSLEPGAYEQYF
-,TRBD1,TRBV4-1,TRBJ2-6,TGCGCCAGCAGCCACCCCGGGACAGGGGCCGTGCCCTCTGGGGCCAACGTCCTGACTTTC,CASSHPGTGAVPSGANVLTF
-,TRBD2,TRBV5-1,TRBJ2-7,TGCGCCAGCAGCTTGGATAGCGGGGGGAGAGAGCAGTACTTC,CASSLDSGGREQYF
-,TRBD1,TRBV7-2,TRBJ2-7,TGTGCCAGCAGCCAAGAACAGGGGTGGGACTCCTACGAGCAGTACTTC,CASSQEQGWDSYEQYF
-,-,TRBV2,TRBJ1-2,TGTGCCAGCAGTGGAGGACAGTCTGGAAACACCTTC,CASSGGQSGNTF
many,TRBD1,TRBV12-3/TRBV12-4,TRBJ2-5,TGTGCCAGCAGTTTGGGGACAGGGGACGAGACCCAGTACTTC,CASSLGTGDETQYF
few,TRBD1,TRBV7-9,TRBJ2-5,TGTGCCAGCAGTTACCCGGGACAGCGAGAGACCCAGTACTTC,CASSYPGQRETQYF
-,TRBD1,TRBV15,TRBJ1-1,TGTGCCACCAGCAGACTACCGGGACAGGGGAGAGGAGGTGAAGCTTTCTTT,CATSRLPGQGRGGEAFF
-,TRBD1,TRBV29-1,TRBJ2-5,TGCAGCGTTGGTGGTGGGACAGACGAGACCCAGTACTTC,CSVGGGTDETQYF
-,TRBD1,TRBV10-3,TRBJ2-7,TGTGCCAGCAGTTACTCACCAGGGACAGCCTACGAGCAGTACTTC,CASSYSPGTAYEQYF
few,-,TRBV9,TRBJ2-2,TGTGCCAGCAGCGTGGCGGACACGAACACCGGGGAGCTGTTTTTT,CASSVADTNTGELFF
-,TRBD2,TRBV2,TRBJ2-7,TGTGCCAGCAACCGCGGGACTAGCGGGTTCTACGAGCAGTACTTC,CASNRGTSGFYEQYF
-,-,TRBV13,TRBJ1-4,TGTGCCAGCAGGCGACCAGGGGTTCGGAGTGAAAAACTGTTTTTT,CASRRPGVRSEKLFF
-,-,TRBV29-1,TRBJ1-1,TGCAGCGTTGAGATCCATCTAGGGCGGACTGAAGCTTTCTTT,CSVEIHLGRTEAFF
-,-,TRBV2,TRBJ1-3,TGTGCCAGCAGCACGGGCTCTGGCTCTGGAAACACCATATATTTT,CASSTGSGSGNTIYF
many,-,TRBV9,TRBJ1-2,TGTGCCAGCAGCCCATTGGGGGAGGGCTATGGCTACACCTTC,CASSPLGEGYGYTF